A selection of T cell receptor beta chains follows, all from one sample in a study of beta chain features in type 1 diabetes. This table comes from immunoSEQ multiplex PCR, and its TCRdb copy is limited to in-frame clones, with some not included. The table lists around 290,000 clones, about 8% of them singletons. The specimen was central memory CD4+ T cells from blood. The receptors shown here come from a woman aged 18 to 35 in good health. Each CDR3 is given with its conserved first and last residue. A D gene is named only where the DNA matches it firmly. Rows may omit the clone size; those that give it use once, few, many or a size class.

D gene	clone size	V gene	J gene	CDR3 protein	CDR3 DNA
TRBD1	few	TRBV19	TRBJ1-2	CASSPRDRAGYTF	TGTGCCAGTAGTCCCCGCGACAGGGCTGGCTACACCTTC
-	-	TRBV6-5	TRBJ1-5	CASSFHQGGQPQHF	TGTGCCAGCAGTTTCCATCAGGGAGGTCAGCCCCAGCATTTT
-	many	TRBV4-3	TRBJ2-5	CASSRSEQETQYF	TGCGCCAGCAGCCGTTCAGAGCAAGAGACCCAGTACTTC
-	-	TRBV7-2	TRBJ2-7	CASSLQITRGQYF	TGTGCCAGCAGCTTGCAGATTACCCGAGGGCAGTACTTC
-	few	TRBV7-3	TRBJ2-3	CASSLYHGSTDTQYF	TGTGCCAGCAGCTTATATCATGGAAGCACAGATACGCAGTATTTT
-	few	TRBV7-3	TRBJ2-5	CASSLSSGNQETQYF	TGTGCCAGCAGCTTAAGTTCGGGGAACCAAGAGACCCAGTACTTC
-	few	TRBV5-6	TRBJ2-5	CASSRKPQETQYF	TGTGCCAGCAGCCGAAAGCCCCAAGAGACCCAGTACTTC
-	-	TRBV6-6	TRBJ1-1	CASRIDTGVAFF	TGTGCCAGCAGAATCGACACCGGAGTGGCTTTCTTT
TRBD1	-	TRBV6-6	TRBJ1-2	CASSTETGGDGYTF	TGTGCCAGCAGTACTGAGACAGGGGGCGATGGCTACACCTTC
-	few	TRBV29-1	TRBJ2-2	CSVAGEAAGELFF	TGCAGCGTTGCCGGGGAGGCGGCCGGGGAGCTGTTTTTT
-	-	TRBV29-1	TRBJ1-4	CSVGVGDEKLFF	TGCAGCGTTGGGGTAGGGGATGAAAAACTGTTTTTT
TRBD1	many	TRBV18	TRBJ2-5	CASSPGQGQETQYF	TGTGCCAGCTCACCGGGACAGGGACAGGAGACCCAGTACTTC
-	-	TRBV13	TRBJ1-1	CASSLLTGPGAFF	TGTGCCAGCAGCTTATTAACAGGCCCCGGAGCTTTCTTT
-	few	TRBV6-1	TRBJ1-3	CASRNKATGNTIYF	TGTGCCAGCAGGAACAAGGCCACTGGAAACACCATATATTTT
-	few	TRBV11-2	TRBJ1-6	CASSLEAVRRLNSPLHF	TGTGCCAGCAGCTTAGAGGCAGTCCGGAGGCTTAATTCACCCCTCCACTTT
TRBD1	many	TRBV7-9	TRBJ1-2	CASREQGAHYGYTF	TGTGCCAGCAGGGAACAGGGGGCGCACTATGGCTACACCTTC
-	-	TRBV6-5	TRBJ1-1	CASSSNTEAFF	TGTGCCAGCAGCTCTAACACTGAAGCTTTCTTT
-	-	TRBV9	TRBJ2-5	CASSVHRAVQETQYF	TGTGCCAGCAGCGTTCACAGGGCCGTCCAAGAGACCCAGTACTTC
TRBD1	few	TRBV6-1	TRBJ2-3	CASRSGGNPDTQYF	TGTGCCAGCAGGTCAGGGGGAAACCCAGATACGCAGTATTTT
-	few	TRBV9	TRBJ1-2	CASAEHLTGHYGYTF	TGTGCCAGCGCAGAACATCTCACAGGGCACTATGGCTACACCTTC
-	-	TRBV5-1	TRBJ2-1	CASSLQGSYNEQFF	TGCGCCAGCAGCTTGCAGGGCTCCTACAATGAGCAGTTCTTC
-	few	TRBV5-1	TRBJ1-5	CASSVDPASGQPQHF	TGCGCCAGCAGCGTGGACCCGGCGTCGGGTCAGCCCCAGCATTTT
-	few	TRBV7-2	TRBJ2-3	CASRTTSGTSTDTQYF	TGTGCCAGCAGGACAACAAGCGGGACAAGCACAGATACGCAGTATTTT